A single sample gave rise to the 23 T cell receptor beta chains below, sequenced in a study of glioma-infiltrating T cells. TCR alpha and beta CDR3 regions were amplified from RNA using iRepertoire nested multiplex PCR. TCRdb analysed the multiplex PCR reads with MiXCR anew, one entry per CDR3 protein. The table lists about 12,000 distinct CDR3 sequences, around 27% of them singletons. What was sequenced was glioma tissue, nonneoplastic brain tissue, or PBMCs (not recorded which). Receptors were obtained from a human donor with low-grade glioma or glioblastoma, undergoing nonglioma brain surgery, or in good health (not recorded which).

J is TRBJ2-3 and V is TRBV11-2; no definite D call. There are 13 residues in the CDR3. Germline assignment: CDR1 SGHAT and CDR2 FQNNGV. V was shortened by 0 bases and J by 4 bases, with 5 bases between the two germline ends. CDR3 nucleotide sequence: TGTGCCAGCAGCTTAGAGTGGGCAGATACGCAGTATTTT. This gives the protein CASSLEWADTQYF.

The rearrangement links TRBV11-2 to TRBJ2-2; D unclear. The V gene lost 7 bases and the J gene lost 3 bases, with 6 bases spanning the gap. This CDR3 is built from 12 residues. Germline CDR1 and CDR2: SGHAT and FQNNGV. CDR3 protein: CASTTDTGELFF. In nucleotides, the CDR3 is TGTGCCAGCACCACGGACACCGGGGAGCTGTTTTTT.

A remark on this clonotype: Since a much larger clone is just one base distant, this may be a read error. The rearrangement links TRBV20-1 to TRBJ1-2, with D perhaps matching TRBD1 (5 bases). Germline V gives CDR1 DFQATT, CDR2 SNEGSKA (reference sequence). Between the trimmed V and J ends, which lost 3 bases and 5 bases, there was a span of 25 bases. CDR3 length equals 17 residues. The CDR3 region is CSARGMSTGRGAYGYTF. CDR3 DNA sequence: TGCAGTGCTAGGGGAATGTCCACAGGACGCGGTGCTTATGGCTACACCTTC.

The sample holds a few counts of this clonotype. The gene calls are TRBV7-3 and TRBJ2-3; D gene ambiguous. The V gene's germline CDR1 is SGHTA and CDR2 FQGTGA. V gave up 3 bases and J gave up 6 bases, with 10 bases separating them. The CDR3 sequence is 13 residues long. The chain's CDR3 is CASSLNNWDTQYF. The CDR3 DNA follows: TGTGCCAGCAGCTTGAACAATTGGGATACGCAGTATTTT.

The chain links TRBV7-2 to TRBJ2-1; 12 nucleotides line up with TRBD2. From germline, CDR1 is SGHTA and CDR2 FQGNSA. J gave up 0 bases and V 3 bases, and 3 bases lay outside the gene matches. The CDR3 consists of 17 residues. Here the CDR3 reads CASSLLLAGGSYNEQFF. The CDR3 region has the DNA TGTGCCAGCAGCTTGCTACTAGCGGGAGGCTCCTACAATGAGCAGTTCTTC.

This clonotype was picked up a small number of times. This chain joins TRBV4-1 and TRBJ2-6; 8 nucleotides agree with TRBD1. In germline, CDR1 is MGHRA, CDR2 YSYEKL. With 2 bases clipped from V and 4 bases from J, the junction kept 7 bases outside the gene matches. The CDR3 loop spans 17 amino acids. CDR3 region: CASSQIQGGDGANVLTF. DNA for the CDR3: TGCGCCAGCAGCCAAATACAGGGGGGCGACGGGGCCAACGTCCTGACTTTC.

The chain is built from TRBV7-3 and TRBJ2-2; no reliable D call. Germline CDR1 reads SGHTA; CDR2 reads FQGTGA. The CDR3 spans 14 residues. The germline V and J ends were trimmed by 0 bases and 5 bases, with 7 bases remaining between them. The CDR3 nucleotides are TGTGCCAGCAGCTTAACGGGCCGAACCGGGGAGCTGTTTTTT. Its protein product is CASSLTGRTGELFF.

The V and J genes are TRBV29-1 and TRBJ1-2; D is perhaps TRBD1 (5 bases). Germline values: CDR1 SQVTM, CDR2 ANQGSEA. The CDR3 extends over 15 amino acids. Between the trimmed V and J ends, which lost 1 base and 2 bases, there was a span of 14 bases. The DNA of the CDR3 is TGCAGCGTTGAAGTCGAGAAGGGGAAGAACTATGGCTACACCTTC. Residues: CSVEVEKGKNYGYTF.

Details on this clonotype: One end of the junction does not line up with germline, which may come from a read error. The chain couples TRBV5-8 to TRBJ2-3; D uncertain. CDR1 and CDR2 (germline): SGHTS, YDEGEE. This CDR3 comprises 15 residues. CDR3 nucleotides: TGTGCCAGCAGCCCCTCCATGGGGTTCACAGATACACAGTATTTT. Translating it yields CASSPSMGFTDTQYF.

V and J are TRBV19 and TRBJ1-1; D is unresolved. This CDR3 is 12 amino acids long. V was shortened by 7 bases and J by 5 bases, with 11 bases between the two germline ends. Germline-derived CDR1 and CDR2 are LNHDA and SQIVND (reference sequence). In DNA form, the CDR3 reads TGTGCCAGTATGTTGGGGAGGACTGAAGCTTTCTTT. Protein product: CASMLGRTEAFF.

The chain employs TRBV6-5 and TRBJ2-7; no reliable D call. CDR3 size: 13 residues. V lost 8 bases to trimming and J lost 8 bases, with 19 bases between them. Germline V gives CDR1 MNHEY, CDR2 SVGAGI. As DNA, the CDR3 is TGTGCCAGCGTCAGACAACCACGGTCCAAGCAGTACTTC. Protein sequence: CASVRQPRSKQYF.

This rearrangement joins TRBV6-1 to TRBJ2-3, with TRBD2 identical over 8 bases. Germline V gene lookup returns CDR1 MNHNS and CDR2 SASEGT. The CDR3 is made up of 17 amino acids. Trimming removed 8 bases from V and 0 bases from J; junction bases left unmatched: 13. This CDR3 is CASSPVSSGDSTDTQYF. CDR3 bases: TGTGCCAGCTCACCAGTGAGTAGCGGGGATAGCACAGATACGCAGTATTTT.

This clonotype was counted many times. This rearrangement joins TRBV20-1 to TRBJ2-7; D may be TRBD1 or TRBD2 (5 bases each). Germline CDR1 and CDR2: DFQATT and SNEGSKA (reference sequence). This CDR3 is built from 13 residues. The V end lost 4 bases, the J end lost 8 bases, and 18 bases lay between the germline ends. The CDR3 reads CSANRDGSVQQYF. CDR3 nucleotide sequence: TGCAGTGCTAATCGGGACGGGTCGGTCCAGCAGTACTTC.

This clonotype came up many times. This chain connects TRBV6-2 or TRBV6-3 to TRBJ2-2; D gene ambiguous. CDR1 MNHEY and CDR2 SVGEGT come from the germline V gene. CDR3 length: 13 amino acids. The V end was cut by 3 bases, the J end by 4 bases, with 6 bases between. The CDR3 region is CASSYERTGELFF. The CDR3 DNA reads TGTGCCAGCAGTTATGAGCGCACCGGGGAGCTGTTTTTT.

The CDR3 DNA reads as TGCGCCAGCAGCCAAGAGGGGGGGGCGAAAACGAAAAAACTGTTTTTT. Amino acids: CASSQEGGAKTKKLFF. V usage is TRBV4-1 and J usage is TRBJ1-4; tentative D call: TRBD1 (6 bases). V dropped 0 bases and J dropped 9 bases, with 17 bases sitting between them. The CDR3 totals 16 residues. Germline CDR1 reads MGHRA; CDR2 reads YSYEKL.

Many counts were recorded for this clonotype. The chain couples TRBV4-1 to TRBJ2-3; 13 bases are shared with TRBD2. Germline values: CDR1 MGHRA, CDR2 YSYEKL. Trimming removed 0 bases from V and 1 base from J; junction bases left unmatched: 7. The CDR3 length is 19 residues. The CDR3 DNA is TGCGCCAGCAGCCAAGATAAGACTAGCGGGAGGCCCGGCACAGATACGCAGTATTTT. Amino acid sequence: CASSQDKTSGRPGTDTQYF.

This clonotype is medium-sized. The V and J genes are TRBV27 and TRBJ1-5; no clear D. CDR3 length: 13 amino acids. Trimming stripped 3 bases from V and 0 bases from J, with 3 bases between. CDR1 and CDR2 from the germline V gene are MNHEY and SMNVEV (reference sequence). The CDR3 spells CASSFYSNQPQHF. The CDR3 nucleotides are TGTGCCAGCAGTTTCTATAGCAATCAGCCCCAGCATTTT.

This clonotype was observed a handful of times. The chain couples TRBV6-1 to TRBJ1-1; 7 nucleotides align to TRBD1. The CDR3 length is 14 residues. J was trimmed by 5 bases and V by 6 bases; bases with no gene match: 9. CDR1 and CDR2 from the germline V gene are MNHNS and SASEGT. CDR3 sequence: CASRENTGETEAFF. CDR3 coding DNA: TGTGCCAGCAGAGAAAATACAGGGGAAACTGAAGCTTTCTTT.

Concerning this clonotype itself: The junction does not match germline at one end; this may be a read error. This rearrangement joins TRBV14 to TRBJ2-4; 7 nucleotides align to TRBD1. Germline V CDR1 and CDR2: SGHDN, FVKESK. This CDR3 comprises 16 residues. CDR3: CASIQVGGQLKNIQYF. The DNA of the CDR3 is TGTGCCAGCATCCAAGTTGGGGGACAGCTCAAAAACATTCAGTACTTC.

V and J are TRBV18 and TRBJ2-7; 7 bases map to TRBD2. Per the germline V gene, CDR1 is KGHSH and CDR2 is LQKENI. The ends lost 2 bases at V and 0 bases at J; junction bases unmatched: 4. The CDR3 is made up of 15 amino acids. The CDR3 bases are TGTGCCAGCTCACCAGAAACTAGCGTCTCCTACGAGCAGTACTTC. Translation: CASSPETSVSYEQYF.

The count of this clonotype is one. The genes are TRBV6-1 and TRBJ1-5; tentative D call: TRBD1 (5 bases). The length of the CDR3 is 13 residues. The V gene's germline CDR1 is MNHNS and CDR2 SASEGT. Trimming took 3 bases from V and 4 from J, leaving 7 bases between them. The CDR3 coding sequence is TGTGCCAGCAGTGATCCAGGGAATCAGCCCCAGCATTTT. It is translated as CASSDPGNQPQHF.

The rearrangement links TRBV20-1 to TRBJ1-5; D is unclear. The CDR3 has 16 residues. The V gene's germline CDR1 is DFQATT and CDR2 SNEGSKA (reference sequence). V lost 8 bases and J 3 bases, leaving 23 bases between the germline ends. CDR3 loop: CSTTTSIPILNQPQHF. The CDR3 region has the DNA TGCAGTACTACGACAAGCATCCCCATTCTCAATCAGCCCCAGCATTTT.

This chain joins TRBV7-9 and TRBJ2-5; TRBD1 is a possible D gene (5 bases). Germline V gene sequence: CDR1 SEHNR, CDR2 FQNEAQ (reference sequence). V lost 6 bases, J lost 4 bases, and 9 bases lay in between. This CDR3 is 12 amino acids long. CDR3 nucleotide sequence: TGTGCCAGCAGAGGACAAACAGAGACCCAGTACTTC. Translated: CASRGQTETQYF.